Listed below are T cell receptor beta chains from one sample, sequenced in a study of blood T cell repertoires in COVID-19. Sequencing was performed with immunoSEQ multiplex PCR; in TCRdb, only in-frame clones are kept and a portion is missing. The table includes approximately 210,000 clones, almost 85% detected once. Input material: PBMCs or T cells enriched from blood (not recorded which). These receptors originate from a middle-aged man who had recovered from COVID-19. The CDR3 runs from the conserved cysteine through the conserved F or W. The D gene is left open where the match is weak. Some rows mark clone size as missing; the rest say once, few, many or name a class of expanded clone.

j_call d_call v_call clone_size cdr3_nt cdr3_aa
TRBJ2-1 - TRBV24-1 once TGTGCCACCAGTGATTTGCCGGGATACAATGAGCAGTTCTTC CATSDLPGYNEQFF
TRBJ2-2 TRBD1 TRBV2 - TGTGCCACCGAGGGGACAGGGAGAACCGGGGAGCTGTTTTTT CATEGTGRTGELFF
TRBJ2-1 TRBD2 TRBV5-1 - TGCGCCAGCAGCTTATGGACTAGCGGCGACAATGAGCAGTTCTTC CASSLWTSGDNEQFF
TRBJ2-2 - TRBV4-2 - TGTGCCAGCAGCCCAAACCCGGAGCCCGGGGAGCTGTTTTTT CASSPNPEPGELFF
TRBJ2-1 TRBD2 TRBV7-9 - TGTGCCAGCAGCTTATCTCTAGCGGGATCCTACAATGAGCAGTTCTTC CASSLSLAGSYNEQFF
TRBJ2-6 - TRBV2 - TGTGCCAGCAGTGGAGGCCCCTCTGGGGCCAACGTCCTGACTTTC CASSGGPSGANVLTF
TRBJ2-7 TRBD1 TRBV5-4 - TGTGCCAGCAGCTTGGTGGGACAGGGGCCTGCCTACGAGCAGTACTTC CASSLVGQGPAYEQYF
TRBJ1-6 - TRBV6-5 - TGTGCCAGCAGAACGACAGGACTTCTCGGGGCCCTCCACTTT CASRTTGLLGALHF
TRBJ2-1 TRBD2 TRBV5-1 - TGCGCCAGCAGCTTGGACCCTAGCGGGGGGGCCTGGAATGAGCAGTTCTTC CASSLDPSGGAWNEQFF
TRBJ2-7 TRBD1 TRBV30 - TGTGCCTGGACAGGGGGCGGCGAGCAGTACTTC CAWTGGGEQYF
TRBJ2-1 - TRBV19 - TGTGCCAGTAGGCTCCGGGACATACTTTACAATGAGCAGTTCTTC CASRLRDILYNEQFF
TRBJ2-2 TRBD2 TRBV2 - TGTACCAGCATCGGTGCTAGCGGGAGGGGCACCGGGGAGCTGTTTTTT CTSIGASGRGTGELFF
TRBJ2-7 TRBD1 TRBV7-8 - TGTGCCAGCAGCTCCGGGACAGGGGGTTACGAGCAGTACTTC CASSSGTGGYEQYF
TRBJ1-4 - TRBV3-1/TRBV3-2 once TGTGCCAGCAGCCCACCCGACGGAGCTAATGAAAAACTGTTTTTT CASSPPDGANEKLFF
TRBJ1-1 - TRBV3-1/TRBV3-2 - TGTGCCAGCAGCCAAGACGCCAGGGGAGCTGAAGCTTTCTTT CASSQDARGAEAFF
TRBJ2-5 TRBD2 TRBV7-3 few TGTGCCAGCAGCTTAGCGGGGGGGCGTGGAGAGACCCAGTACTTC CASSLAGGRGETQYF
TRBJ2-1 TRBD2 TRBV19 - TGTGCCAGTAGTATGAGGACTAGCCAAACCCCGGAGCAGTTCTTC CASSMRTSQTPEQFF
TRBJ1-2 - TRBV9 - TGTGCCAGCAGCGTATTCTTACTGGAGGAGTCAGACTATGGCTACACCTTC CASSVFLLEESDYGYTF
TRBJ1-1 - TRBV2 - TGTGCCAGCACCGCGGAGGGGTACACTGAAGCTTTCTTT CASTAEGYTEAFF
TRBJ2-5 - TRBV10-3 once TGTGCCATCAGAGGGGATCAAGAGACCCAGTACTTC CAIRGDQETQYF
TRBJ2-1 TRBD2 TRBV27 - TGTGCCAGCAGTTTAGGACTAGCGGGTTACAATGAGCAGTTCTTC CASSLGLAGYNEQFF